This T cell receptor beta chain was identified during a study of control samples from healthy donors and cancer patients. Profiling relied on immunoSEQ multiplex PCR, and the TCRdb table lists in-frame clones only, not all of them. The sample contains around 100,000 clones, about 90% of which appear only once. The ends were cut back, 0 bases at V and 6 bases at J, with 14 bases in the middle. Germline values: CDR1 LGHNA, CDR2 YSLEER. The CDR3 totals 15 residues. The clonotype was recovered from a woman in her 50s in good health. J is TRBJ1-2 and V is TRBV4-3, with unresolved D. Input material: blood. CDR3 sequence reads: CASSQDKYSWDGYTF. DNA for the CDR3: TGCGCCAGCAGCCAAGATAAGTACTCCTGGGATGGCTACACCTTC.